This T cell receptor beta chain was obtained from a study of blood T cell repertoires in COVID-19. Study overall: The United States, Italy and Spain were the sources of the acute and convalescent COVID-19 samples. Nucleic acid was either cDNA or gDNA, and it came from T cells, B-cell-depleted T cells, or PBMCs.

The authors' processing: Reference gene primer amplification yielded estimated nucleated cell counts. TCRdb keeps only in-frame clones here, not all; method: immunoSEQ multiplex PCR. From that table come the V and J calls and clone size; the DNA was used to work out D and trimming. The repertoire holds about 190,000 clones, with about 80% as singletons. V trimming: 4 bases; J trimming: 5 bases; junction bases outside the gene matches: 6. CDR3 size: 14 residues. The V gene's germline CDR1 is SGHRS and CDR2 YFSETQ. Sequencing input: peripheral blood. The J gene is TRBJ2-5, the V gene TRBV5-1; 9 positions agree with TRBD1. This TCR was recovered from a man aged 30 to 39 with active or convalescent COVID-19. The CDR3 DNA sequence: TGCGCCAGCAGCAGCACAGGGGGCAGGGAGACCCAGTACTTC. Protein: CASSSTGGRETQYF. The full variable domain, its missing parts supplied by reference TRBV5-1 and TRBJ2-5, is KAGVTQTPRYLIKTRGQQVTLSCSPISGHRSVSWYQQTPGQGLQFLFEYFSETQRNKGNFPGRFSGRQFSNSRSEMNVSTLELGDSALYLCASSSTGGRETQYFGPGTRLLVL.